This T cell receptor (beta chain) stems from a study of response to subunit inactivated influenza vaccine. Study-level findings and limits: The authors suggested that every seasonal influenza vaccination recruits few new T cells.

The CDR3 length is 17 residues. Germline loops: CDR1 DFQATT, CDR2 SNEGSKA (reference sequence). With 6 bases removed from V and 1 base from J, the gap between germline ends came to 22 bases. This clonotype was picked up a small number of times. Antigen unknown. TCRdb itself ran the RT-PCR reads through MiXCR, one entry per CDR3 protein. The data hold about half a million distinct CDR3 sequences, with 7.6% observed a single time. The specimen was PBMCs from blood, collected roughly 24 months after vaccination. This sequence was found in a man aged 50 to 75 who received an inactivated influenza vaccine. V and J are TRBV20-1 and TRBJ2-1; D perhaps matches TRBD2 (6 bases). CDR3 protein: CSAWWRRRAVSYNEQFF. The DNA of the CDR3 is TGCAGTGCCTGGTGGCGCAGGAGGGCTGTATCCTACAATGAGCAGTTCTTC.